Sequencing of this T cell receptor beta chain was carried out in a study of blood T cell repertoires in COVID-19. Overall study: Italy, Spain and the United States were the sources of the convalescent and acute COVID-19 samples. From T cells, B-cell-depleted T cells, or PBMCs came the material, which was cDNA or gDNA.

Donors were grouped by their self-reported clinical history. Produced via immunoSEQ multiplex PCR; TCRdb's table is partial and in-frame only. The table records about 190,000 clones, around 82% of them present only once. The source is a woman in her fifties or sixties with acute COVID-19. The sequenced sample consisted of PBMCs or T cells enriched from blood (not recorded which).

In DNA form, the CDR3 reads TGTGCCAGCAGCCCAACGACAGGGAGGTCTGGAAACACCATATATTTT. Translation gives CASSPTTGRSGNTIYF. V usage is TRBV3-1 (or the pseudogene TRBV3-2) and J usage is TRBJ1-3; TRBD1 matches at 7 bases. CDR1 is LGHDT and CDR2 is YNNKEL in the germline V gene (reference sequence). The CDR3 runs to 16 residues. J lost 1 base, V lost 4 bases, and 7 bases had no gene match.